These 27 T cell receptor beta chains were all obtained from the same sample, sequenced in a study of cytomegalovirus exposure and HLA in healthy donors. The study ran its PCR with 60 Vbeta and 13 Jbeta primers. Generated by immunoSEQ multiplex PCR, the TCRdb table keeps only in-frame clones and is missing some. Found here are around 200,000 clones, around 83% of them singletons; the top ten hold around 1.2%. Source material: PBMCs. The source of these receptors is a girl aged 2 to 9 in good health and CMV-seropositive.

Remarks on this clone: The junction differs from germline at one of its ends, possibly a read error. The CDR3 DNA is TGTGCCAGCAGTTTGGGCAGCGGGGGGGCCAGAGATACGCAGTATTTT. Protein product: CASSLGSGGARDTQYF. The genes are TRBV5-4 and TRBJ2-3; 10 positions agree with TRBD2. Germline CDR1 and CDR2: SGHNT and YYREEE (reference sequence). The CDR3 totals 16 residues.

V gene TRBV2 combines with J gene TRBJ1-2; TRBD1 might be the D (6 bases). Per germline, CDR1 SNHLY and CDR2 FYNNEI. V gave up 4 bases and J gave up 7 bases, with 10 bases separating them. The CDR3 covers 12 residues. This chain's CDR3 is CASSGTAAGYTF. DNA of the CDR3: TGTGCCAGCAGTGGGACAGCCGCTGGCTACACCTTC.

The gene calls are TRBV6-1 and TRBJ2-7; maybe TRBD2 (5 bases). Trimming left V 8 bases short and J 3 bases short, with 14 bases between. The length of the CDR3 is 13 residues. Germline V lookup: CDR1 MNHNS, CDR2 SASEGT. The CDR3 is CASRTGNHYEQYF. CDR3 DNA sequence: TGTGCCAGCCGTACCGGGAACCACTACGAGCAGTACTTC.

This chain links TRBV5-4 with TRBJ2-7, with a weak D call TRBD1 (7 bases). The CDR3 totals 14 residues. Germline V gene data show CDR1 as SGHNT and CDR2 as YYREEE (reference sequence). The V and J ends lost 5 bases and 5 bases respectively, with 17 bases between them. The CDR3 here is CASRTGTAGDEQYF. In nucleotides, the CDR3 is TGTGCCAGCAGGACCGGGACAGCGGGTGACGAGCAGTACTTC.

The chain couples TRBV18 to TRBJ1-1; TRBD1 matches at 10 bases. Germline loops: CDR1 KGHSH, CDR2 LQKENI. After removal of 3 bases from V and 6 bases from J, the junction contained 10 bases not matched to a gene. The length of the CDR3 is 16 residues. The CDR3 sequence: CASSPTPTGGYSEAFF. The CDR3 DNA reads TGTGCCAGCTCACCTACACCGACAGGGGGCTACTCTGAAGCTTTCTTT.

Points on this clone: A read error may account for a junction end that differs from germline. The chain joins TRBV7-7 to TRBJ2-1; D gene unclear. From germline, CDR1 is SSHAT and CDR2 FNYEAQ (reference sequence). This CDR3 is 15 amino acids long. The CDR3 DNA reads TGTGCTAGCAGCTTAGGGCTAGACTCCTACAATGAGCAGTTCTTC. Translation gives CASSLGLDSYNEQFF.

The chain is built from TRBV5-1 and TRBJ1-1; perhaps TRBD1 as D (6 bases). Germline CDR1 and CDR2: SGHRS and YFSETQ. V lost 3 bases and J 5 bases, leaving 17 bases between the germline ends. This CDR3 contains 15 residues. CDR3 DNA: TGCGCCAGCAGCTGGGAACTTACAGGGATTACTGAAGCTTTCTTT. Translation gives CASSWELTGITEAFF.

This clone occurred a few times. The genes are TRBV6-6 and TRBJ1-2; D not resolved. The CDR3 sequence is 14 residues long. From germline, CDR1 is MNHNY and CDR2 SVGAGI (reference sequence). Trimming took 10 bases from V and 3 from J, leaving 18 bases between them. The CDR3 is CATLEEGGDYGYTF. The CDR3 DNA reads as TGTGCCACCCTCGAGGAGGGCGGGGACTATGGCTACACCTTC.

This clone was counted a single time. CDR3 bases: TGTGCCAGCAGCGTAGAGGCGGGACCCAATTCACCCCTCCACTTT. This encodes CASSVEAGPNSPLHF. This chain uses TRBV9 with TRBJ1-6; D perhaps matches TRBD1 (5 bases). Germline assignment: CDR1 SGDLS and CDR2 YYNGEE. Deletions cut 0 bases from V and 7 bases from J, with 11 bases between. The CDR3 is 15 amino acids.

The CDR3 DNA sequence: TGTGCCAGCAGTGGCCCTAACGGCTCCTACAATGAGCAGTTCTTC. Encoded protein: CASSGPNGSYNEQFF. The rearrangement joins TRBV6-1 to TRBJ2-1; D gene ambiguous. Deletions cut 4 bases from V and 0 bases from J, with 10 bases between. CDR1 and CDR2 (germline): MNHNS, SASEGT. This CDR3 has 15 residues.

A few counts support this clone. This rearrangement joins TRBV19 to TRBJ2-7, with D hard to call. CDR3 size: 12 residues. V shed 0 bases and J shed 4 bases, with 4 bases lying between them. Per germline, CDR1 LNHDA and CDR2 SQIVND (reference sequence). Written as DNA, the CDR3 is TGTGCCAGTAGTATAGACAGGTACGAGCAGTACTTC. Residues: CASSIDRYEQYF.

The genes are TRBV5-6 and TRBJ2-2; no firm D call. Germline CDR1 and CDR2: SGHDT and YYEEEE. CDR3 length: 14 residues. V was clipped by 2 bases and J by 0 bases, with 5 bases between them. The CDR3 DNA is TGTGCCAGCAGCTTTGCGCCGAACACCGGGGAGCTGTTTTTT. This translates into CASSFAPNTGELFF.

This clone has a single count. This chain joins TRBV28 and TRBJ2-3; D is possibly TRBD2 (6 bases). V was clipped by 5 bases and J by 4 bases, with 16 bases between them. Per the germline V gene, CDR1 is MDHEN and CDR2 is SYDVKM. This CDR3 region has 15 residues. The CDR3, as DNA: TGTGCCAGCAGTGGGGTCAGGGAGGCCGCAGATACGCAGTATTTT. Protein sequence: CASSGVREAADTQYF.

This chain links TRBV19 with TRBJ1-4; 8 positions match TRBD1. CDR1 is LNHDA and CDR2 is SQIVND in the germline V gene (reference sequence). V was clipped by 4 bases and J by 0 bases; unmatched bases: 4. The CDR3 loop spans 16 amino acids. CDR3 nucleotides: TGTGCCAGTAGTAGGACAGGGACCTCAACTAATGAAAAACTGTTTTTT. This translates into CASSRTGTSTNEKLFF.

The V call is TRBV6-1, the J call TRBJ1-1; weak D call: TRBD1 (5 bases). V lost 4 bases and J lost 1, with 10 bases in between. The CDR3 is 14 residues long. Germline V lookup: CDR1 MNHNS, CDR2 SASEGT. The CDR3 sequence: CASSVTQGNTEAFF. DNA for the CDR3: TGTGCCAGCAGTGTAACCCAGGGGAACACTGAAGCTTTCTTT.

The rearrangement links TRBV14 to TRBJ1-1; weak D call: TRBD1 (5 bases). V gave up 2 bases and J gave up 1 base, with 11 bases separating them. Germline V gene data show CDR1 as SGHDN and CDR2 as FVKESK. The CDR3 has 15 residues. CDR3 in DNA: TGTGCCAGCAGCCAAATGGCAGGGTCGAACACTGAAGCTTTCTTT. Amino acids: CASSQMAGSNTEAFF.

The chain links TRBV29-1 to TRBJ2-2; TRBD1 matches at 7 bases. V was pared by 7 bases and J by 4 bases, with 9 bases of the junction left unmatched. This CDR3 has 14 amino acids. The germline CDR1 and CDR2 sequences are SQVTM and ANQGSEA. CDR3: CSAVIGTVTGELFF. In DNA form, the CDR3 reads TGCAGCGCAGTCATTGGGACAGTCACCGGGGAGCTGTTTTTT.

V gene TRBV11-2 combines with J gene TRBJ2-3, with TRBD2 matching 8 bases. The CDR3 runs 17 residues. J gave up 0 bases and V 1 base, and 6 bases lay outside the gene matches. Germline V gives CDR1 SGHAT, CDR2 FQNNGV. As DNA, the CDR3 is TGTGCCAGCAGCTTAGTCGGCGGGGGGTCTAGCACAGATACGCAGTATTTT. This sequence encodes CASSLVGGGSSTDTQYF.

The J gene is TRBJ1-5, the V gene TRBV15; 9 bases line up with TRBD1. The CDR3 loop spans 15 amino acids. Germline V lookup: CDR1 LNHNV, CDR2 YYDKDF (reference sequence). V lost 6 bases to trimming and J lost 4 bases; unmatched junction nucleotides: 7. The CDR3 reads CATRNSGTGNQPQHF. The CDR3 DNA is TGTGCCACCAGGAATTCCGGGACAGGGAATCAGCCCCAGCATTTT.

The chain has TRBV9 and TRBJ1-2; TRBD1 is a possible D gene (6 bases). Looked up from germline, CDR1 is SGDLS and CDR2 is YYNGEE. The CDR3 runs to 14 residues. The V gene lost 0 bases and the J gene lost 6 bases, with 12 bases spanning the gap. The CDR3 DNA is TGTGCCAGCAGCGTAGGGGGGCAGACAGATGGCTACACCTTC. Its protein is CASSVGGQTDGYTF.

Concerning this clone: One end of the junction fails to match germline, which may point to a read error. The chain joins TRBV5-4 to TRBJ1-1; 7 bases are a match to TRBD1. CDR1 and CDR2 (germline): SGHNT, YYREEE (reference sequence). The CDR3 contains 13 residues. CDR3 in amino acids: CASGQVLNTEAFF. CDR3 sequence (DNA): TGTGCCAGCGGACAGGTTTTGAATACTGAAGCTTTCTTT.

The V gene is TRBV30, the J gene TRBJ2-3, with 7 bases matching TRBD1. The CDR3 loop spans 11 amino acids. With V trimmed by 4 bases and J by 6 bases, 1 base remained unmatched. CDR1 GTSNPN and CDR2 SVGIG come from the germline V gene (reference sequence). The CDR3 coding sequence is TGTGCCTGGACAGGGGGTGATACGCAGTATTTT. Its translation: CAWTGGDTQYF. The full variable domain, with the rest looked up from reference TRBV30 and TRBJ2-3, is SQTIHQWPATLVQPVGSPLSLECTVEGTSNPNLYWYRQAAGRGLQLLFYSVGIGQISSEVPQNLSASRPQDRQFILSSKKLLLSDSGFYLCAWTGGDTQYFGPGTRLTVL.

The CDR3: CASSFDTGAAQPQHF. As DNA, the CDR3 is TGTGCCAGCAGTTTCGATACAGGCGCGGCTCAGCCCCAGCATTTT. The chain carries TRBV6-6 and TRBJ1-5, with D possibly TRBD1 on 5 matching bases. Germline V gene lookup returns CDR1 MNHNY and CDR2 SVGAGI (reference sequence). V lost 4 bases and J 6 bases, leaving 16 bases between the germline ends. CDR3 length equals 15 residues.

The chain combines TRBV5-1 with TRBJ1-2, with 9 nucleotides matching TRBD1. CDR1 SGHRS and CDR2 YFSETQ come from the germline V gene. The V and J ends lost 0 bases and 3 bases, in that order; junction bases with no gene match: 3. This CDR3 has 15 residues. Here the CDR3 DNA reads TGCGCCAGCAGCTTGGGGACAGGGGTGGACTATGGCTACACCTTC. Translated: CASSLGTGVDYGYTF.

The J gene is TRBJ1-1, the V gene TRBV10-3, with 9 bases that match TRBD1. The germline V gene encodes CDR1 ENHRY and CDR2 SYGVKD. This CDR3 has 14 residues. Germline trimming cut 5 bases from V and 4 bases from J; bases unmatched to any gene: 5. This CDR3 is CAISRDRVITEAFF. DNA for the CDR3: TGTGCCATCAGTCGGGACAGGGTAATCACTGAAGCTTTCTTT.

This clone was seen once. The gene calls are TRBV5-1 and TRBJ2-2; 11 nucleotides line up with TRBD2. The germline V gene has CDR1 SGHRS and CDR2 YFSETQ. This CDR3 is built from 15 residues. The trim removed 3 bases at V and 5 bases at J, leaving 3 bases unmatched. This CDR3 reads CASSSTSGNTGELFF. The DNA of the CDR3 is TGCGCCAGCAGCTCGACTAGCGGGAATACCGGGGAGCTGTTTTTT.

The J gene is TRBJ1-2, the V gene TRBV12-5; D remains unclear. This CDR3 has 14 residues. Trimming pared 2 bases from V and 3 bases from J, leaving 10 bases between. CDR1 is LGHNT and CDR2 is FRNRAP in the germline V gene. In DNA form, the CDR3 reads TGTGCTAGTGGTTTGTCGGACTGGCACTATGGCTACACCTTC. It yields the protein CASGLSDWHYGYTF.